This paragraph covers one TCR beta chain sequence. Across under 25 US areas, participants ranged in age from roughly 18 to 95 years. Assignments of participants to cohorts depended upon their own reported clinical history. Recovered status applied to Cohort 3 donors who had two consecutive negative PCRs. It also applied to those with clearance or with symptom resolution. These data come from a study of blood T cell repertoires in COVID-19. Per the authors' pipeline: Reference gene primer amplification gave nucleated cell count estimates. Libraries were prepared by immunoSEQ multiplex PCR; TCRdb keeps only in-frame clonotypes and omits some of them. V and J calls and clone size are copied from that table; D and trimming were computed from the DNA. Among 200,000 to 250,000 clones listed, approximately 80% were seen once. With 5 bases removed from V and 5 bases from J, the gap between germline ends came to 9 bases. The CDR3 extends over 12 amino acids. Germline V gives CDR1 SGHNT, CDR2 YENEEA.

This clonotype was obtained from a man in his fifties or sixties who had recovered from COVID-19. Sequencing was done on a sample of PBMCs or T cells enriched from blood (not recorded which). The V and J genes are TRBV11-3 and TRBJ2-5; D is unclear. CDR3 in DNA: TGTGCCAGCAGCCCCGGGTCGGAGACCCAGTACTTC. Translation gives CASSPGSETQYF.